Sequencing of this T cell receptor beta chain was carried out in a study of cytomegalovirus exposure and HLA in healthy donors. Study-level points and caveats: Immune exposure data for these donors was limited to CMV serostatus. The authors enumerated under 200 TCR beta chains as linked to cytomegalovirus.

Germline assignment: CDR1 MDHEN and CDR2 SYDVKM. CDR3 size: 14 residues. With 3 bases clipped from V and 7 bases from J, the junction kept 6 bases outside the gene matches. The PCR employed 60 Vbeta primers together with 13 Jbeta primers. Libraries were prepared by immunoSEQ multiplex PCR; TCRdb keeps only in-frame clonotypes and omits some of them. This table has about 190,000 clones, 85% appearing once. Notes on this clone: As yet, its antigen is unknown.

Specimen: PBMCs. V gene TRBV28 combines with J gene TRBJ2-1; 7 bases are a match to TRBD2. This TCR derives from a boy between 2 and 10 years old in good health and CMV-seronegative. The CDR3 sequence is CASSLGGMRNEQFF. The DNA for the CDR3 is TGTGCCAGCAGTTTGGGGGGGATGAGGAATGAGCAGTTCTTC.